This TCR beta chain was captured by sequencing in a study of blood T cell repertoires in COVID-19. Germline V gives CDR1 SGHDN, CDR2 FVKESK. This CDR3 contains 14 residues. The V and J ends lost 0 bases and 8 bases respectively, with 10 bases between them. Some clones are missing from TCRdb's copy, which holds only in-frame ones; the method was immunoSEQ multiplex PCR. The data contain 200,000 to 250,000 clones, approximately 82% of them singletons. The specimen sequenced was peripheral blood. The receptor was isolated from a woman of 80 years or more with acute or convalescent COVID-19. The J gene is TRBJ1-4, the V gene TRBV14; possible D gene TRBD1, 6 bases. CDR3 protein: CASSQDRRGEKLFF. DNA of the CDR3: TGTGCCAGCAGCCAAGACAGAAGGGGGGAAAAACTGTTTTTT.